This paragraph reports one TCR beta chain. Its antigen is as yet unknown. Amplification of TCR beta CDR3 regions used RNA as the template. During a first-round RT-PCR of the TCR CDR3, the HTBI primer set was used. TCRdb re-called the multiplex PCR reads with MiXCR, one entry per CDR3 protein. The sample comprises about 580,000 distinct CDR3 sequences, roughly 46% of which are singletons, and 7.5% to 8.5% rests with the top ten. It was uncontrolled infection, other autoimmune disease, pregnancy or lactation that excluded patients. Orbital computed tomography, thyroid ultrasound, serum thyroxine and TRAb, and clinical symptoms together informed the diagnoses. The entry originates in a study of T cells in Graves' hyperthyroidism and ophthalmopathy. General study findings and limits: A model of 13 V-J pairs discriminated ophthalmopathy from stable hyperthyroidism.

Sequenced input: peripheral blood or thyroid tissue (not recorded which). The TCR comes from a woman under 30 with Graves' hyperthyroidism.

The CDR3 DNA reads as TGTGCTAGAGATACGGGACAGGGGGCGGAAGGCTACACCTTC. This encodes CARDTGQGAEGYTF. The chain couples TRBV9 to TRBJ1-2, with 12 nucleotides matching TRBD1. Germline loops: CDR1 SGDLS, CDR2 YYNGEE. The CDR3 runs 14 residues. The full variable domain, completed using reference TRBV9 and TRBJ1-2, is DSGVTQTPKHLITATGQRVTLRCSPRSGDLSVYWYQQSLDQGLQFLIQYYNGEERAKGNILERFSAQQFPDLHSELNLSSLELGDSALYFCARDTGQGAEGYTFGSGTRLTVV.